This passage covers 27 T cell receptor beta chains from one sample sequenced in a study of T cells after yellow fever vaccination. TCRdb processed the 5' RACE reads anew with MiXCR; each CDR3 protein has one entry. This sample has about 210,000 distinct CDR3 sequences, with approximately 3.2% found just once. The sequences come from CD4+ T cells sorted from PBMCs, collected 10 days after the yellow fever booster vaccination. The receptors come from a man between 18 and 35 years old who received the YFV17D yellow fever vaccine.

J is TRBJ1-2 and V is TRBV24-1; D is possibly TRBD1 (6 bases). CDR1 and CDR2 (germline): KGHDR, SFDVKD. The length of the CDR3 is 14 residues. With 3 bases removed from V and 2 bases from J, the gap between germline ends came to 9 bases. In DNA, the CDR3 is TGTGCCACCAGTGATGCTACAGGGAACTATGGCTACACCTTC. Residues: CATSDATGNYGYTF.

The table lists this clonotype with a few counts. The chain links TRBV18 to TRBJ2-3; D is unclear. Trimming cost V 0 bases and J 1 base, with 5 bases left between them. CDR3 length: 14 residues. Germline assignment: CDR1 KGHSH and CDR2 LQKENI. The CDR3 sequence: CASSPPTRTDTQYF. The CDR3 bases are TGTGCCAGCTCACCACCAACCCGCACAGATACGCAGTATTTT.

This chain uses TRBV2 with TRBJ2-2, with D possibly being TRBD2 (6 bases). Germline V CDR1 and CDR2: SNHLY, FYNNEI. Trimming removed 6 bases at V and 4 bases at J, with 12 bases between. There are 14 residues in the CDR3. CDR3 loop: CASRRLVSTGELFF. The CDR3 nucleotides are TGTGCCAGCAGGCGACTAGTGAGCACCGGGGAGCTGTTTTTT.

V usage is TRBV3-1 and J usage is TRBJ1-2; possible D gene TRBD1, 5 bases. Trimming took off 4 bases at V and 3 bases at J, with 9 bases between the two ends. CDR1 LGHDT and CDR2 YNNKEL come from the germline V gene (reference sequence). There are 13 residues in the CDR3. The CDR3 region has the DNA TGTGCCAGCAGCCCGGACACCCACTATGGCTACACCTTC. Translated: CASSPDTHYGYTF.

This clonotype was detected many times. CDR3 DNA sequence: TGTGCCAGCAGCCCTAGGACTAGTGGGAAGACCCAGTACTTC. Residues: CASSPRTSGKTQYF. The V and J genes are TRBV3-1 and TRBJ2-5, with TRBD2 identical over 7 bases. CDR1 and CDR2 from the germline V gene are LGHDT and YNNKEL (reference sequence). After removal of 4 bases from V and 6 bases from J, the junction contained 8 bases not matched to a gene. This CDR3 comprises 14 residues.

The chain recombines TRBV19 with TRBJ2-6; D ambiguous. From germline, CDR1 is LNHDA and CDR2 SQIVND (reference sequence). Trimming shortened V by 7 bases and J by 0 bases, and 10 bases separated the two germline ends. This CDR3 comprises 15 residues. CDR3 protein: CASIDWYSGANVLTF. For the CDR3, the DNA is TGTGCCAGTATAGATTGGTACTCTGGGGCCAACGTCCTGACTTTC.

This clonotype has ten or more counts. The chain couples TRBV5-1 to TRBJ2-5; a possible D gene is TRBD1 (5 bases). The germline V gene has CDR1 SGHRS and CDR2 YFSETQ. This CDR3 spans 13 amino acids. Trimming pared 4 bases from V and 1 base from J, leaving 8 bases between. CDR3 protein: CASSVTVQETQYF. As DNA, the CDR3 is TGCGCCAGCAGCGTGACAGTCCAAGAGACCCAGTACTTC.

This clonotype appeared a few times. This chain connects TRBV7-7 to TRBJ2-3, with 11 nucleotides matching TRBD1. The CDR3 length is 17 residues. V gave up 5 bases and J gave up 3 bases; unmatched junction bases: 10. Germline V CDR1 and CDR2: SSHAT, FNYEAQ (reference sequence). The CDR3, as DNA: TGTGCCAGCAGCCCTCGCCCCGGACAGGGGGCAACAGATACGCAGTATTTT. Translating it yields CASSPRPGQGATDTQYF.

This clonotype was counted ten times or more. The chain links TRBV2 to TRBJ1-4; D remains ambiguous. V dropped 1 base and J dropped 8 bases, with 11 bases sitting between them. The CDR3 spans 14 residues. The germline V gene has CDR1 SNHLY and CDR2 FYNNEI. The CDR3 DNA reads TGTGCCAGCAGTGAAGTAGGCTTCAGGGAAAAACTGTTTTTT. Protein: CASSEVGFREKLFF.

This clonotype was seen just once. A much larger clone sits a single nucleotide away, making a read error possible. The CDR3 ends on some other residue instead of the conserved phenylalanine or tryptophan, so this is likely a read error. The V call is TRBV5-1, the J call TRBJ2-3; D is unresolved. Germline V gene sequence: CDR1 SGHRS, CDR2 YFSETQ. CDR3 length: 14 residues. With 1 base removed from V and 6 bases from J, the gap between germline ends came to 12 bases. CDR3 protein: CASSLSRKSDTQYS. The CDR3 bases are TGCGCCAGCAGCTTGTCCAGAAAATCCGATACGCAGTATTCT.

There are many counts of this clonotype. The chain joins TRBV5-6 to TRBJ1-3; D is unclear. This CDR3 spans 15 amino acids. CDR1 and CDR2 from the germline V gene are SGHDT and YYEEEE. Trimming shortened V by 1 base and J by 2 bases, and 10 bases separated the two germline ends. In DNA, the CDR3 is TGTGCCAGCAGCTTGCAGTTTCTTGCTGGAAACACCATATATTTT. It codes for CASSLQFLAGNTIYF.

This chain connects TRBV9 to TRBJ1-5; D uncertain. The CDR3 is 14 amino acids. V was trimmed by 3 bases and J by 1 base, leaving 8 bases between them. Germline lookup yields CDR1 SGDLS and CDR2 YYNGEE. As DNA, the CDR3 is TGTGCCAGCAGCGCAGGTGCGAGCAATCAGCCCCAGCATTTT. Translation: CASSAGASNQPQHF.

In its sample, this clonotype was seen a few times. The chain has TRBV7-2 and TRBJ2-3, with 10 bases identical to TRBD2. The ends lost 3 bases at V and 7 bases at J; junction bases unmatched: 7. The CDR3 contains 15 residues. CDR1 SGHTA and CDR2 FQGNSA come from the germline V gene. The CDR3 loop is CASSFVLAGAYTQYF. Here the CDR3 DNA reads TGTGCCAGCAGCTTTGTGCTAGCGGGGGCGTATACGCAGTATTTT.

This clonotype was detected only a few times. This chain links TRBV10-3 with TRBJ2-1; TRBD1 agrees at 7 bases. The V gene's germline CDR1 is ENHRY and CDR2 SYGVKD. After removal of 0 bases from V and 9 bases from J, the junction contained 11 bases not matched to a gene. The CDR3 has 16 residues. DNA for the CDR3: TGTGCCATCAGTGAGTCCATGGCGACAGGGATAGTTGAGCAGTTCTTC. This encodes CAISESMATGIVEQFF.

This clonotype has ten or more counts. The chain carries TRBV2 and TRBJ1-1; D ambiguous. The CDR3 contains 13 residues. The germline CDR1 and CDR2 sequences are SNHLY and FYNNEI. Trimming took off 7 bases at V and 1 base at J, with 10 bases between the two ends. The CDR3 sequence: CASTKTENTEAFF. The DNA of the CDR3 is TGTGCCAGCACCAAGACGGAGAACACTGAAGCTTTCTTT.

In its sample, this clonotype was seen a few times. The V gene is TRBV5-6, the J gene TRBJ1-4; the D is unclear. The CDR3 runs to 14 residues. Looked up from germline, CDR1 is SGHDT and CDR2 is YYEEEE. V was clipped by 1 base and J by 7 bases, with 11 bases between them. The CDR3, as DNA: TGTGCCAGCAGCTTGAGGGTGCGACGTGAAAAACTGTTTTTT. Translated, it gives CASSLRVRREKLFF.

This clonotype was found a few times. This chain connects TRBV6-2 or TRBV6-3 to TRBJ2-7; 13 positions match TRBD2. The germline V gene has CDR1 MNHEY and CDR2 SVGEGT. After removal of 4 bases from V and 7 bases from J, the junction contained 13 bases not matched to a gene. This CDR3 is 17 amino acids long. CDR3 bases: TGTGCCAGCAGTTTTTCTATCGGACTAGCGGGGGAAGGAGAGCAGTACGTC. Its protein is CASSFSIGLAGEGEQYV.

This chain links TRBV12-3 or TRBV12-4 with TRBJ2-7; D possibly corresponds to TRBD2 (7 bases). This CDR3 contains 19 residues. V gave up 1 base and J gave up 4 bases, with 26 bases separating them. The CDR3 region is CASSLEVGRSGGSRYEQYF. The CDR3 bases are TGTGCCAGCAGTTTAGAGGTGGGCAGGTCGGGGGGCTCGAGGTACGAGCAGTACTTC.

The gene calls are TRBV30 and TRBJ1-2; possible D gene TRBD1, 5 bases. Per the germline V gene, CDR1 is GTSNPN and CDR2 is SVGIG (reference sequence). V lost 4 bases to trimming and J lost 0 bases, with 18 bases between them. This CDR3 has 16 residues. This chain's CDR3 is CAWNPRTGLTNYGYTF. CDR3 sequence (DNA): TGTGCCTGGAATCCTCGAACGGGACTGACTAACTATGGCTACACCTTC.

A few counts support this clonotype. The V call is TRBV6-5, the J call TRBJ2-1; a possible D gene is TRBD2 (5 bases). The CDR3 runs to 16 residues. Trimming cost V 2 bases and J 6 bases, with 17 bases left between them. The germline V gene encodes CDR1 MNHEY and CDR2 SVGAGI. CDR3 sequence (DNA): TGTGCCAGCAGTTACGGAGAGGGAGACTCTGGCAATGAGCAGTTCTTC. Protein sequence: CASSYGEGDSGNEQFF.

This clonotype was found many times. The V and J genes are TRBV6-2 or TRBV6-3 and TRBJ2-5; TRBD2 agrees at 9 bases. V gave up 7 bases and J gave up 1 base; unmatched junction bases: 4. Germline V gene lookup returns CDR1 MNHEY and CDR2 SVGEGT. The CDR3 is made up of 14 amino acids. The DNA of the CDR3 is TGTGCCAGCACCCGAGCGGGGGGCCAAGAGACCCAGTACTTC. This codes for CASTRAGGQETQYF.

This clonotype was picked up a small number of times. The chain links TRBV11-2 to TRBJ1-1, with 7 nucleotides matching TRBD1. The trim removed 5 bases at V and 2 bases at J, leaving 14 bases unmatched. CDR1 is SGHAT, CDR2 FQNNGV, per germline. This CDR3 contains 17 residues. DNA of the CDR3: TGTGCCAGCAGCGGCAGGACAGGCCGCAACTTAAACACTGAAGCTTTCTTT. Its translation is CASSGRTGRNLNTEAFF.

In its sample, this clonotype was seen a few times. In nucleotides, the CDR3 is TGTGCCAGCACCCGAAGGGGGGAAGGTCAGCCCCAGCATTTT. Translating it yields CASTRRGEGQPQHF. V usage is TRBV12-3 or TRBV12-4 and J usage is TRBJ1-5; D is perhaps TRBD1 (6 bases). The V gene lost 7 bases and the J gene lost 6 bases, with 16 bases spanning the gap. This CDR3 is 14 amino acids long.

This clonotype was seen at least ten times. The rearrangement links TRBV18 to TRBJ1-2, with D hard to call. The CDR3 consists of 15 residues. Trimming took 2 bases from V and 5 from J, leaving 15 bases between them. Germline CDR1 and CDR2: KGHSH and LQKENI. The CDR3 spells CASSPYAGSLYGYTF. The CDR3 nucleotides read TGTGCCAGCTCACCATACGCGGGGTCACTATATGGCTACACCTTC.

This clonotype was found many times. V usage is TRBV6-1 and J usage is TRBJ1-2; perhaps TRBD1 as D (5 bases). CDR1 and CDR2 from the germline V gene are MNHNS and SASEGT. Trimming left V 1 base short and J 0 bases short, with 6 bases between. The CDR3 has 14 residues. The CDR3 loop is CASSEVTANYGYTF. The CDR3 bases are TGTGCCAGCAGTGAAGTGACAGCTAACTATGGCTACACCTTC.

The CDR3 sequence: CATSSRIADTQYF. The CDR3 nucleotides are TGTGCCACCAGTTCAAGGATTGCAGATACGCAGTATTTT. The rearrangement joins TRBV24-1 to TRBJ2-3; D remains ambiguous. CDR1 and CDR2 (germline): KGHDR, SFDVKD. The V end lost 6 bases, the J end lost 4 bases, and 10 bases lay between the germline ends. CDR3 length: 13 amino acids.

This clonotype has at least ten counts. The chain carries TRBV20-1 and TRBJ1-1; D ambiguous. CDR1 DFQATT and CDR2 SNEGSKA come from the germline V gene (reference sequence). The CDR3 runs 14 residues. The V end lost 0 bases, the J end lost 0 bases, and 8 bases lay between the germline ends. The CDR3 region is CSARDRILNTEAFF. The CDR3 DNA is TGCAGTGCTAGAGATCGGATCTTGAACACTGAAGCTTTCTTT.